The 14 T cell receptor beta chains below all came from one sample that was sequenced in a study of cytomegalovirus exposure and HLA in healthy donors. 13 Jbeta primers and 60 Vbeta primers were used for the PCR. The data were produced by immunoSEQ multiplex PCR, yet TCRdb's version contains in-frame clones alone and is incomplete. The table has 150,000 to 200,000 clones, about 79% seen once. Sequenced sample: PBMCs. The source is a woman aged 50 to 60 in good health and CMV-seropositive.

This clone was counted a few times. Written as DNA, the CDR3 is TGTGCCAGCAGTTTCTCGGGACAGGGGGGCTACACCTTC. It encodes CASSFSGQGGYTF. V is TRBV28 and J is TRBJ1-2; 10 bases are a match to TRBD1. Germline V gives CDR1 MDHEN, CDR2 SYDVKM. The CDR3 has 13 amino acids. Trimming at V came to 3 bases and at J to 8 bases, leaving 3 bases not matched to a gene.

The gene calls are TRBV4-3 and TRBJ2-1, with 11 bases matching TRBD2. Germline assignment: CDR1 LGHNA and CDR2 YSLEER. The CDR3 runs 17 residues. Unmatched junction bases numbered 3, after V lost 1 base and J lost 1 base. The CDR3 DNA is TGCGCCAGCAGCCAAGGTAGCGGGGGGGAGTCCTACAATGAGCAGTTCTTC. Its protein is CASSQGSGGESYNEQFF.

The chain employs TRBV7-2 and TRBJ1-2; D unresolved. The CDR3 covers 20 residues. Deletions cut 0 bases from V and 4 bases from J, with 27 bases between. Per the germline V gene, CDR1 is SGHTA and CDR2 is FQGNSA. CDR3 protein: CASSLASRGTAIATTYGYTF. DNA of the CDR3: TGTGCCAGCAGCTTAGCGTCTAGAGGAACGGCTATAGCCACCACCTATGGCTACACCTTC.

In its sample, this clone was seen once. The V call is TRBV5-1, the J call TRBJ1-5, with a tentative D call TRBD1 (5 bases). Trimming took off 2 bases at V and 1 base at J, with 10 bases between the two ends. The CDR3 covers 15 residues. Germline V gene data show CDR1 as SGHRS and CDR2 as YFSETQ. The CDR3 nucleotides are TGCGCCAGCAGCTTCGGGGGGGGAAGCAATCAGCCCCAGCATTTT. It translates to CASSFGGGSNQPQHF. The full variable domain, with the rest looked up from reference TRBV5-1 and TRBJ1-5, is KAGVTQTPRYLIKTRGQQVTLSCSPISGHRSVSWYQQTPGQGLQFLFEYFSETQRNKGNFPGRFSGRQFSNSRSEMNVSTLELGDSALYLCASSFGGGSNQPQHFGDGTRLSIL.

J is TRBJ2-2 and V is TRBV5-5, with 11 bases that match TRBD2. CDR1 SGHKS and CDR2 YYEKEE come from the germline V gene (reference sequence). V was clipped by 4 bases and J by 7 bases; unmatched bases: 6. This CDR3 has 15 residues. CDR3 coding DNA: TGTGCCAGCAGCGGCCTAGCGGGGGGTTACGGGGAGCTGTTTTTT. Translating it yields CASSGLAGGYGELFF.

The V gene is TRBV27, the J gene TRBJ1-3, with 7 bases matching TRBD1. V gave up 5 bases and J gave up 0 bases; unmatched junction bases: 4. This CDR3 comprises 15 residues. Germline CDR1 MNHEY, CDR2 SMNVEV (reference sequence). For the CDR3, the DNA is TGTGCCAGCAGTGAGACAGGGTACTCTGGAAACACCATATATTTT. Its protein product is CASSETGYSGNTIYF.

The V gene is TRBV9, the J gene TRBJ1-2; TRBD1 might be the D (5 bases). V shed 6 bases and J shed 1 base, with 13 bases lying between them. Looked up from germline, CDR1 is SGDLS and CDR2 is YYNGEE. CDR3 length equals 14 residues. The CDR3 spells CASTPPGGNYGYTF. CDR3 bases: TGTGCCAGCACCCCCCCCGGGGGTAACTATGGCTACACCTTC.

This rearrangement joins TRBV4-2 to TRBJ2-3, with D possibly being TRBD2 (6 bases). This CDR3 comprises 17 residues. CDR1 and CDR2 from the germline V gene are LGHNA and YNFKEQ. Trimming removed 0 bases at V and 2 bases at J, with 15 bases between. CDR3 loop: CASSQDGSGDSTDTQYF. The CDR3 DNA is TGTGCCAGCAGCCAAGATGGTAGCGGAGACTCCACAGATACGCAGTATTTT.

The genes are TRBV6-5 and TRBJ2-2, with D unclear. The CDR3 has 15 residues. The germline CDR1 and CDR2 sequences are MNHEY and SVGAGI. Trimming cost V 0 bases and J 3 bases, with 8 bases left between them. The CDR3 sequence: CASSYSYSYTGELFF. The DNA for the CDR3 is TGTGCCAGCAGTTACTCGTACTCCTACACCGGGGAGCTGTTTTTT.

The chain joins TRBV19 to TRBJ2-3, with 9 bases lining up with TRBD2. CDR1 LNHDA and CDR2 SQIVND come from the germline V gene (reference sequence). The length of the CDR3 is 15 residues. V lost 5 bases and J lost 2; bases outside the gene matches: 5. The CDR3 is CASSDVAGVTDTQYF. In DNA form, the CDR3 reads TGTGCCAGTAGTGATGTAGCGGGGGTCACAGATACGCAGTATTTT.

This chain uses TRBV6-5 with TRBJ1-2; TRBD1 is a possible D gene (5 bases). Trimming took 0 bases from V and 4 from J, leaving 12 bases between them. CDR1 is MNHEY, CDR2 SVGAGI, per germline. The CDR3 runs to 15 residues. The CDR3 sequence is CASSYSARVAYGYTF. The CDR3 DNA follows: TGTGCCAGCAGTTACTCAGCCAGGGTGGCCTATGGCTACACCTTC.

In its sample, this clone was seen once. The chain's CDR3 is CASSISRELGKFF. As DNA, the CDR3 is TGTGCCAGTAGTATTTCCCGGGAGCTAGGAAAGTTCTTC. The J gene is TRBJ2-1, the V gene TRBV19, with D perhaps matching TRBD2 (6 bases). Germline V gene sequence: CDR1 LNHDA, CDR2 SQIVND (reference sequence). Trimming took off 3 bases at V and 14 bases at J, with 17 bases between the two ends. The CDR3 consists of 13 residues.

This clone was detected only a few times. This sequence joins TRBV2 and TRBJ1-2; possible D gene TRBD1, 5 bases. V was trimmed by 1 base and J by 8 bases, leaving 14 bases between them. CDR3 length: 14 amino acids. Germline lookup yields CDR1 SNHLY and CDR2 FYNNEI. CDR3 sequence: CASSEGRSKGGYTF. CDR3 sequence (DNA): TGTGCCAGCAGTGAAGGCCGTTCAAAGGGGGGCTACACCTTC. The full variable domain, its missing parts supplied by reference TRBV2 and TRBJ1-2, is EPEVTQTPSHQVTQMGQEVILRCVPISNHLYFYWYRQILGQKVEFLVSFYNNEISEKSEIFDDQFSVERPDGSNFTLKIRSTKLEDSAMYFCASSEGRSKGGYTFGSGTRLTVV.

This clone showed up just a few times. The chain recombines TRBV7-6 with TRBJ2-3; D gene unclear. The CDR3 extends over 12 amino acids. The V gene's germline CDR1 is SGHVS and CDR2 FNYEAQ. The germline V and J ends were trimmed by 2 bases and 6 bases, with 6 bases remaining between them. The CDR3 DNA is TGTGCCAGCAGCTTAAGCTTTGATACGCAGTATTTT. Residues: CASSLSFDTQYF. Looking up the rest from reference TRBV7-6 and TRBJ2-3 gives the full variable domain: GAGVSQSPRYKVTKRGQDVALRCDPISGHVSLYWYRQALGQGPEFLTYFNYEAQQDKSGLPNDRFSAERPEGSISTLTIQRTEQRDSAMYRCASSLSFDTQYFGPGTRLTVL.